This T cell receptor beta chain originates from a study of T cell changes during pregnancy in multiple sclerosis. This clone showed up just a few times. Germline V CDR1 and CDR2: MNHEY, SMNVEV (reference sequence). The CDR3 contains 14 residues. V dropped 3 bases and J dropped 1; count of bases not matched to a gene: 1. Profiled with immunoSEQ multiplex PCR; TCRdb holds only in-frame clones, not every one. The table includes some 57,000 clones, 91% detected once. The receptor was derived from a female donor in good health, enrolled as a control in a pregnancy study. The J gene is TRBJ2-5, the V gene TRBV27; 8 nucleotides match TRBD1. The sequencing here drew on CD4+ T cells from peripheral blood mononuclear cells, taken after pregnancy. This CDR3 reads CASSLTGVQETQYF. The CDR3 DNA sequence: TGTGCCAGCAGTTTGACAGGGGTCCAAGAGACCCAGTACTTC.